This T cell receptor (beta chain) was recorded in a study of metastatic and nonmetastatic thyroid tumors. Findings and limits, study-wide: The study reportedly found significantly higher TCR beta diversity in malignant thyroid tumors than benign nodules, in blood and tumor.

This CDR3 has 13 residues. Trimming cost V 3 bases and J 6 bases, with 6 bases left between them. In germline, CDR1 is WNHNN, CDR2 SYGVQD (reference sequence). A word on this clone: The antigen remains undetermined.

The authors' processing: To classify distant metastasis in papillary thyroid cancer, a model was built from CDR3 differences across clinicopathological groups. TCRdb redid the clone calls on the PCR reads using MiXCR. The V and J calls and clone size are TCRdb's, not the authors'. Of about 15,000 clones in the sample, around 25% were seen once. Thyroid surgery was preceded by no treatment in any patient. The sequence was collected from a female donor with papillary thyroid cancer or a benign thyroid nodule (not recorded which). Some clones in this sample may be carry-over from other donors' samples. The material sequenced was tumor tissue. The V gene is TRBV10-1, the J gene TRBJ1-6; perhaps TRBD1 as D (6 bases). The CDR3 DNA sequence: TGCGCCAGCAGTGAACAGGGTAATTCACCCCTCCACTTT. It yields the protein CASSEQGNSPLHF.